The rows below give T cell receptor beta chains drawn from one sample of a study of breast tumors, draining lymph nodes, adjacent tissues. TCRdb re-derived calls from the multiplex PCR reads in MiXCR, one entry per CDR3 protein. Altogether under 35,000 distinct CDR3 sequences are present, over 55% being singletons, with the ten largest covering over 15%. The sequenced sample consisted of breast tumor tissue. Every receptor here comes from a female donor with breast cancer. Some clones in this sample may be carry-over from other donors' samples. Both conserved end residues are part of each CDR3. The order of the fields is clone size, J gene, D gene, V gene, CDR3 DNA, CDR3 protein. D genes are given only for firm matches. Only part of the rows carry a size: once, few, many, or a class if the clone is expanded.

>NA|TRBJ2-1|NA|TRBV14
TGTGCCAGCAGCCGGCAGGGGTCGCGATACAATGAGCAGTTCTTC
CASSRQGSRYNEQFF
>many|TRBJ1-2|NA|TRBV9
TGTGCCAGCAGTTTGGGGAGTCGAGGCTACACCTTC
CASSLGSRGYTF
>many|TRBJ2-7|NA|TRBV6-5
TGTGCCAGCAGTCACTCGAAGGGGCGTATTGGGCAGTACTTC
CASSHSKGRIGQYF
>NA|TRBJ1-4|NA|TRBV19
TGTGCCAGTAGTGTTAGACAGTGGGATGAAAAACTGTTTTTT
CASSVRQWDEKLFF
>NA|TRBJ2-3|TRBD1|TRBV2
TGTGCCAGCAGTGAGTCGGGGACAGGCGGTACGCAGTATTTT
CASSESGTGGTQYF
>NA|TRBJ1-6|NA|TRBV4-1
TGCGCCAGCAGCCCCCTAGGACAGATCGATTCACCCCTCCACTTT
CASSPLGQIDSPLHF
>NA|TRBJ1-2|NA|TRBV4-2
TGTGCCAGCAGCCAAGGGAGCGATGGGGTCTATGGCTACACCTTC
CASSQGSDGVYGYTF
>few|TRBJ2-5|NA|TRBV2
TGTGCCAGCAGTGGGGCAGCCCAAGAGACCCAGTACTTC
CASSGAAQETQYF
>once|TRBJ2-1|NA|TRBV25-1
TGTGCCAGCAGTAGTCGGGGTTGGAATGAGCAGTTCTTC
CASSSRGWNEQFF
>NA|TRBJ2-3|NA|TRBV20-1
TGCAGTGCTAGTAAATTGCAGGGCAATGAGCAGTATTTT
CSASKLQGNEQYF
>NA|TRBJ2-3|TRBD2|TRBV20-1
TGCAGTGCTAGGCGGGAGGCGCTTACCGCAGATACGCAGTATTTT
CSARREALTADTQYF
>NA|TRBJ2-7|TRBD1|TRBV6-6
TGTGCCAGCAGTCCCCAATTTGGGGGACAGGGGGCTAGCGAGCAGTACTTC
CASSPQFGGQGASEQYF
>NA|TRBJ1-3|TRBD1|TRBV7-2
TGTGCCAGCAGCTCCATCCAGGGGGCCATCTCTGGAAACACCATATATTTT
CASSSIQGAISGNTIYF
>NA|TRBJ1-6|TRBD1|TRBV11-2
TGTGCCAGCAGCTTAGCAGGGGGCTATAATTCACCCCTCCACTTT
CASSLAGGYNSPLHF
>NA|TRBJ1-5|TRBD1|TRBV2
TGTGCCTCTGACAGGGATCGCAATCAGCCCCAGCATTTT
CASDRDRNQPQHF
>once|TRBJ2-1|NA|TRBV12-3/TRBV12-4
TGTGCCAGCAGTTTAGGTTGGAACGATGAGCAGTTCTTC
CASSLGWNDEQFF
>many|TRBJ2-2|NA|TRBV4-1
TGCGCCGGGACAATGACCGGGGAGCTGTTTTTT
CAGTMTGELFF
>NA|TRBJ2-1|TRBD2|TRBV5-1
TGCGCCAGCAGCTTGGACGTCAGGAGCGGGAGGGGTTACAATGAGCAGTTCTTC
CASSLDVRSGRGYNEQFF
>NA|TRBJ2-3|TRBD2|TRBV20-1
TGCAGTGCTAGAGATCCAGCGGGGGGCACAGATACGCAGTATTTT
CSARDPAGGTDTQYF
>NA|TRBJ2-7|TRBD1|TRBV7-9
TGTGCCAGCAGCTTACACAGGGGGTACGAGCAGTACTTC
CASSLHRGYEQYF
>NA|TRBJ1-5|NA|TRBV20-1
TGCAGTGCTAGTGAGGCGGCTAAGCGGCCCCAGCATTTT
CSASEAAKRPQHF
>NA|TRBJ2-3|NA|TRBV20-1
TGCAGTGCTAGAGAAGCTCCCACAGATACGCAGTATTTT
CSAREAPTDTQYF
>NA|TRBJ1-2|NA|TRBV2
TGTGCCAGCAGTGAAGCAGTCGGGCACTATGGCTACACCTTC
CASSEAVGHYGYTF
>NA|TRBJ2-7|TRBD1|TRBV7-9
TGTGCCAGCAGCCAACTAGGACAGGGGACGAACTACGAGCAGTACTTC
CASSQLGQGTNYEQYF
>medium-sized|TRBJ1-5|NA|TRBV7-8
TGTGCCAGCAGCTTAACTTCTCTTCAGCCCCAGCATTTT
CASSLTSLQPQHF
>few|TRBJ1-6|NA|TRBV7-3
TGTGCCAGCAGCCCTCGGGGTTCCTATAATTCACCCCTCCACTTT
CASSPRGSYNSPLHF